The 5 T cell receptor beta chains below were found in one sample sequenced in a study of post-analysis software for immune sequencing data. Their antigens are not known. Tagging with unique molecular identifiers was a feature of the TCR beta cDNA libraries. One entry per CDR3 protein, called by TCRdb with MiXCR from the PCR reads. Here the sample spans fewer than 850,000 distinct CDR3 sequences, under 60% being singletons. Study observations and caveats: Comparison of patients with controls showed 4 to 6 TRBV segments more frequent in patients, TRBV5-6, TRBV5-1 and TRBV20-1 among them.

The sample was blood. The receptor set was obtained from a girl between 5 and 17 years old with multiple sclerosis.

In this sample, this clonotype turned up many times. The rearrangement links TRBV12-3 or TRBV12-4 to TRBJ1-5; the D gene is possibly TRBD1 (6 bases). This CDR3 spans 14 amino acids. V dropped 6 bases and J dropped 5 bases, with 14 bases sitting between them. Written as DNA, the CDR3 is TGTGCCAGCAGCGTCAGGGGACGGCATCAGCCCCAGCATTTT. It encodes CASSVRGRHQPQHF.

Only a few counts were recorded for this clonotype. The chain combines TRBV20-1 with TRBJ2-1; D gene unclear. Germline loops: CDR1 DFQATT, CDR2 SNEGSKA (reference sequence). Trimming removed 0 bases from V and 6 bases from J, with 12 bases in between. The CDR3 runs to 14 residues. The CDR3 protein is CSARDRTTTNEQFF. The CDR3 region has the DNA TGCAGTGCTAGAGACCGGACCACGACCAATGAGCAGTTCTTC.

The gene calls are TRBV10-3 and TRBJ2-3, with D possibly being TRBD2 (6 bases). The CDR3 has 13 amino acids. CDR1 and CDR2 from the germline V gene are ENHRY and SYGVKD. V lost 6 bases to trimming and J lost 13 bases, with 20 bases between them. CDR3 sequence: CAIRVAGSEGEYF. The CDR3 region has the DNA TGTGCCATCAGAGTCGCGGGGAGTGAAGGAGAGTATTTT.

There are a few counts of this clonotype. J is TRBJ2-3 and V is TRBV6-5; D not resolved. The V gene lost 5 bases and the J gene lost 5 bases, with 11 bases spanning the gap. The CDR3 has 13 residues. Germline loops: CDR1 MNHEY, CDR2 SVGAGI. The chain's CDR3 is CASSLSLRDTQYF. The CDR3 DNA sequence: TGTGCCAGCAGTCTCTCCCTACGAGATACGCAGTATTTT.

This chain links TRBV6-6 with TRBJ1-2, with unresolved D. V gave up 6 bases and J gave up 8 bases, with 16 bases separating them. Germline CDR1 and CDR2: MNHNY and SVGAGI (reference sequence). The CDR3 has 13 residues. In DNA, the CDR3 is TGTGCCAGCAGCAAAGACGGGCGATGGGGCTACACCTTC. Encoded protein: CASSKDGRWGYTF.